This T cell receptor beta chain was retrieved from a study of identical twins. In the case of this clonotype: What it recognizes is unknown.

Study outcomes and limitations: Possibly, invariant MAIT and iNKT cells partly confounded zero-insertion analyses.

Healthy Caucasians, and only they, were the donors. Each CDR3 protein gets one entry after TCRdb re-called the 5' RACE reads with MiXCR. The sample yields roughly 570,000 distinct CDR3 sequences, approximately 9.6% seen once. In addition, the sample was reused for a study of yellow fever vaccine responses in identical twins. That work adds: Reportedly, the T cell response mounted by twins to vaccine seemed partly convergent, partly personalized.

The specimen was PBMCs. This sequence originates from a woman aged 18-29 years in good health.

In nucleotides, the CDR3 is TGCGCCAGCTCGGGTCAGGGGTCCCAAGAGACCCAGTACTTC. It codes for CASSGQGSQETQYF. The chain combines TRBV5-1 with TRBJ2-5; a weak D match, TRBD1 (6 bases). The CDR3 runs to 14 residues. V lost 7 bases, J lost 1 base, and 14 bases lay in between. The V gene's germline CDR1 is SGHRS and CDR2 YFSETQ.